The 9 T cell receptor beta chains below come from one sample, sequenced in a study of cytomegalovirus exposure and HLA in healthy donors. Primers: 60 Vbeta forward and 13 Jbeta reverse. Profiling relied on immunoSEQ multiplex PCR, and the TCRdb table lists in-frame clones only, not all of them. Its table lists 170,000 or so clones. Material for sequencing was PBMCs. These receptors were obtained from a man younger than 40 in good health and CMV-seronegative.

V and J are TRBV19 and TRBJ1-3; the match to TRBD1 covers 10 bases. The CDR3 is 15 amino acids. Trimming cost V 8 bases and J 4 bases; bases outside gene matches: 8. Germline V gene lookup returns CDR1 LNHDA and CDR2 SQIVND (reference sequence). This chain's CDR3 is CASSRRDRGGNTIYF. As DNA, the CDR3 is TGTGCCAGTTCCAGACGGGACAGGGGCGGAAACACCATATATTTT.

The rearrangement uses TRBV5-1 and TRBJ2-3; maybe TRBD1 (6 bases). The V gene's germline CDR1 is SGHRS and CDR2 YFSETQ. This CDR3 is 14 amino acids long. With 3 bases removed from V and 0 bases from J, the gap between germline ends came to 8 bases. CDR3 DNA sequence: TGCGCCAGCAGCTGGGACACTAGCACAGATACGCAGTATTTT. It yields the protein CASSWDTSTDTQYF. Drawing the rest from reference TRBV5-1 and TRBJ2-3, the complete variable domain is KAGVTQTPRYLIKTRGQQVTLSCSPISGHRSVSWYQQTPGQGLQFLFEYFSETQRNKGNFPGRFSGRQFSNSRSEMNVSTLELGDSALYLCASSWDTSTDTQYFGPGTRLTVL.

The CDR3 region is CASSGDSRATNEKLFF. CDR3 coding DNA: TGTGCCAGTAGTGGCGACAGTAGAGCAACTAATGAAAAACTGTTTTTT. V usage is TRBV19 and J usage is TRBJ1-4; possible D gene TRBD1, 5 bases. The CDR3 runs 16 residues. Trimming took off 5 bases at V and 0 bases at J, with 13 bases between the two ends. Germline assignment: CDR1 LNHDA and CDR2 SQIVND (reference sequence).

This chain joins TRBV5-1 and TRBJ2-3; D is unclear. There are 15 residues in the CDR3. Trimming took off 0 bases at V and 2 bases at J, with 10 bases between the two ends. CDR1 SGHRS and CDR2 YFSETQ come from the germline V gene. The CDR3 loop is CASSLGGKITDTQYF. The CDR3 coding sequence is TGCGCCAGCAGCTTGGGAGGCAAAATCACAGATACGCAGTATTTT.

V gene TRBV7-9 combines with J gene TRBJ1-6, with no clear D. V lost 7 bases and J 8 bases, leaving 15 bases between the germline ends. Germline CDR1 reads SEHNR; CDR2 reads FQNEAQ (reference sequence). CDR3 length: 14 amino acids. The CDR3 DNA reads TGTGCCAGCACCCCGGGAGTCCCCCATTCACCCCTCCACTTT. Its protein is CASTPGVPHSPLHF.

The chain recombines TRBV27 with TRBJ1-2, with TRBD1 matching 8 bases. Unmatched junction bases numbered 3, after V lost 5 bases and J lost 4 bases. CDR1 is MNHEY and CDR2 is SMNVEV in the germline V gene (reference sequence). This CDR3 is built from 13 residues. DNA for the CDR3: TGTGCCAGCAGTGACGACAGGGGCTATGGCTACACCTTC. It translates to CASSDDRGYGYTF.

The CDR3 protein is CASSDSQREHNEQFF. CDR3 coding DNA: TGTGCCAGCAGTGACTCTCAGCGGGAGCACAATGAGCAGTTCTTC. The rearrangement joins TRBV6-4 to TRBJ2-1; 8 bases are a match to TRBD2. This CDR3 region has 15 residues. V trimming: 0 bases; J trimming: 5 bases; junction bases outside the gene matches: 3. Germline lookup yields CDR1 MRHNA and CDR2 SNTAGT.

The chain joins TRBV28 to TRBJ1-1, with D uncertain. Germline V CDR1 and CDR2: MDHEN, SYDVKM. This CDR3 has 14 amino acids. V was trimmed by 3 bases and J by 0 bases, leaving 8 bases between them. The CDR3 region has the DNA TGTGCCAGCAGTTTGTTACAGATGAACACTGAAGCTTTCTTT. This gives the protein CASSLLQMNTEAFF.

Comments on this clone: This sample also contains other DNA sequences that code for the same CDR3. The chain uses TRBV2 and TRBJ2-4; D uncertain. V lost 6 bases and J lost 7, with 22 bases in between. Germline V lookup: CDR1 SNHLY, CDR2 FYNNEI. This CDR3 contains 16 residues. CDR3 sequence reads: CASRDIQSGLRNIQYF. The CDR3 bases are TGTGCCAGCAGGGATATCCAGAGTGGGTTGAGGAACATTCAGTACTTC.